The rows below give T cell receptor beta chains drawn from one sample of a study of blood T cell repertoires in COVID-19. Libraries were prepared by immunoSEQ multiplex PCR; TCRdb keeps only in-frame clonotypes and omits some of them. The sample comprises around 200,000 clones, roughly 80% of which are singletons, and about 10% rests with the top ten. Sequencing was performed on peripheral blood. The receptors were sampled from a woman older than 75 with acute or convalescent COVID-19. CDR3s include the opening cysteine and the closing phenylalanine or tryptophan. The order of the fields is D gene, clone size, V gene, J gene, CDR3 protein, CDR3 DNA. D genes are given only for firm matches. Clone size is shown for a subset of rows, as once, few, many or a class of expanded clone.

-,once,TRBV6-5,TRBJ1-1,CASSYSEENEAFF,TGTGCCAGCAGTTACTCAGAGGAGAATGAAGCTTTCTTT
-,-,TRBV5-1,TRBJ1-6,CASSLQGVGNSPLHF,TGCGCCAGCAGCTTACAGGGAGTTGGTAATTCACCCCTCCACTTT
TRBD1,-,TRBV24-1,TRBJ2-7,CATSDFGRGPCEQYF,TGTGCCACCAGTGATTTCGGCAGGGGGCCTTGCGAGCAGTACTTC
-,once,TRBV10-3,TRBJ1-2,CAISDSGRGTYGYTF,TGTGCCATCAGTGACTCGGGGAGGGGCACCTATGGCTACACCTTC
-,-,TRBV7-2,TRBJ2-1,CASSGSGASYNEQFF,TGTGCCAGCAGTGGGTCAGGGGCGAGTTACAATGAGCAGTTCTTC
-,-,TRBV4-2,TRBJ1-2,CASSQGYTERYYGYTF,TGTGCCAGCAGCCAGGGTTACACAGAAAGGTACTATGGCTACACCTTC
-,-,TRBV25-1,TRBJ1-4,CASSELGAGEKLFF,TGTGCCAGCAGTGAATTGGGGGCTGGTGAAAAACTGTTTTTT
-,-,TRBV2,TRBJ2-7,CASSEWRGPGEQYF,TGTGCCAGCAGTGAGTGGAGGGGGCCGGGGGAGCAGTACTTC
-,-,TRBV18,TRBJ2-2,CASSPLTANTGELFF,TGTGCCAGCTCACCACTGACAGCGAACACCGGGGAGCTGTTTTTT
TRBD1,-,TRBV6-1,TRBJ1-2,CASSEGTALGNHGYTF,TGTGCCAGCAGTGAGGGGACAGCACTTGGGAACCATGGCTACACCTTC
TRBD2,few,TRBV11-2,TRBJ2-1,CASSFGLAGGINEQFF,TGTGCCAGCAGCTTCGGACTAGCGGGAGGAATAAATGAGCAGTTCTTC
-,-,TRBV15,TRBJ2-1,CATSSRDSYNEQFF,TGTGCCACCAGCTCGCGGGACAGCTACAATGAGCAGTTCTTC
TRBD1,-,TRBV6-5,TRBJ1-1,CASRNRGGNTEAFF,TGTGCCAGCAGGAACAGGGGCGGGAACACTGAAGCTTTCTTT
TRBD1,-,TRBV30,TRBJ2-5,CAWSTDRQTQYF,TGTGCCTGGAGTACGGACAGGCAGACCCAGTACTTC
-,-,TRBV6-6,TRBJ1-2,CASSYPQGDYGYTF,TGTGCCAGCAGTTACCCTCAGGGCGACTATGGCTACACCTTC
-,few,TRBV19,TRBJ1-5,CASSLPGYSNQPQHF,TGTGCCAGTAGTCTCCCAGGGTATAGCAATCAGCCCCAGCATTTT
-,-,TRBV3-1/TRBV3-2,TRBJ2-1,CASSPPGGGTSYNEQFF,TGTGCCAGCAGCCCACCCGGCGGCGGGACCAGCTACAATGAGCAGTTCTTC
TRBD1,-,TRBV19,TRBJ2-6,CASSPDRARGSGANVLTF,TGTGCCAGTAGTCCCGACAGGGCTAGAGGCTCTGGGGCCAACGTCCTGACTTTC
-,-,TRBV11-3,TRBJ2-5,CASSFQETQYF,TGTGCCAGCAGCTTCCAGGAGACCCAGTACTTC
-,-,TRBV25-1,TRBJ2-7,CASSQTRGTSREAYEQYF,TGTGCCAGCAGTCAAACCCGCGGTACGAGCAGGGAGGCTTACGAGCAGTACTTC
-,-,TRBV5-1,TRBJ2-1,CASSISQGSYNEQFF,TGCGCCAGCAGCATTTCCCAGGGAAGCTACAATGAGCAGTTCTTC
TRBD1,once,TRBV30,TRBJ2-6,CAWSVQGQGEPGANVLTF,TGTGCCTGGAGTGTACAGGGACAGGGGGAGCCCGGGGCCAACGTCCTGACTTTC
-,-,TRBV28,TRBJ2-1,CASIEPHRGRINEQFF,TGTGCCAGCATAGAACCTCACCGGGGGAGAATCAATGAGCAGTTCTTC
TRBD1,-,TRBV30,TRBJ2-7,CAWSRDSYEQYF,TGTGCCTGGAGCAGGGACAGCTACGAGCAGTACTTC
TRBD1,once,TRBV16,TRBJ1-1,CASSIQGSTEAFF,TGTGCCAGCAGCATACAGGGGAGTACTGAAGCTTTCTTT
-,-,TRBV7-2,TRBJ2-2,CASSPDSTNTGELFF,TGTGCCAGCAGCCCGGACAGTACGAACACCGGGGAGCTGTTTTTT
-,-,TRBV12-2,TRBJ2-1,CASRPIFVVVNNEQFF,TGTGCAAGTCGCCCCATTTTTGTCGTAGTCAACAATGAGCAGTTCTTC